The 27 T cell receptor beta chains below all came from one sample that was sequenced in a study of T-cell reconstitution after alpha-beta-depleted transplantation in children. Unique molecular identifiers were used in preparing the TCRbeta library. TCRdb analysed the PCR reads with MiXCR anew, one entry per CDR3 protein. Among fewer than 95,000 distinct CDR3 sequences, over 9% were seen once, and the ten largest hold approximately 15%. The specimen was PBMCs from the stem cell graft donor, collected from the stem cell graft. The receptors were gathered from a human donor who donated a stem cell graft to a child with inherited bone marrow failure.

This clonotype was counted at least ten times. The V and J genes are TRBV5-1 and TRBJ2-3; D is undetermined. Per germline, CDR1 SGHRS and CDR2 YFSETQ. V lost 1 base to trimming and J lost 5 bases, with 8 bases between them. The length of the CDR3 is 13 residues. CDR3 DNA sequence: TGCGCCAGCAGCTTGCCCCTAGGAGATACGCAGTATTTT. It specifies CASSLPLGDTQYF.

This clonotype occurred a few times. The V call is TRBV10-3, the J call TRBJ2-1, with 7 positions matching TRBD2. The CDR3 is 16 residues long. Germline CDR1 is ENHRY and CDR2 is SYGVKD. Trimming at V came to 5 bases and at J to 0 bases, leaving 7 bases not matched to a gene. The CDR3: CAISRGLADSYNEQFF. Written as DNA, the CDR3 is TGTGCCATCAGTAGGGGTCTAGCGGACTCCTACAATGAGCAGTTCTTC.

This clonotype was seen more than once but under ten times. The V and J genes are TRBV18 and TRBJ1-5; the match to TRBD1 covers 10 bases. CDR1 is KGHSH, CDR2 LQKENI, per germline. The CDR3 contains 20 residues. V lost 6 bases, J lost 3 bases, and 20 bases stayed unmatched. The CDR3 sequence: CASSPWRTGGTHTTNQPQHF. The CDR3 DNA sequence: TGTGCCAGCTCCCCATGGCGGACAGGGGGAACCCACACCACCAATCAGCCCCAGCATTTT.

A few counts support this clonotype. The chain has TRBV5-3 and TRBJ2-1, with D unclear. TRBV5-3 belongs to the ORF category, with a function that is uncertain. V lost 4 bases to trimming and J lost 4 bases, with 6 bases between them. The CDR3 totals 12 residues. DNA of the CDR3: TGTGCCAGAAGCCTCAAGTACAATGAGCAGTTCTTC. Residues: CARSLKYNEQFF.

This clonotype has ten or more counts. V and J are TRBV6-5 and TRBJ2-5; the D gene is possibly TRBD1 (6 bases). Germline values: CDR1 MNHEY, CDR2 SVGAGI. Trimming removed 0 bases from V and 2 bases from J, with 7 bases in between. The CDR3 has 14 amino acids. In nucleotides, the CDR3 is TGTGCCAGCAGTTACTCCCAGGGGCAAGAGACCCAGTACTTC. Translating gives CASSYSQGQETQYF.

The chain joins TRBV19 to TRBJ2-7; 10 bases map to TRBD2. CDR3 length: 13 amino acids. Germline CDR1 reads LNHDA; CDR2 reads SQIVND (reference sequence). J lost 2 bases, V lost 6 bases, and 1 base had no gene match. CDR3 nucleotides: TGTGCCAGTAGCAGCGGGGGGGCCTACGAGCAGTACTTC. It yields the protein CASSSGGAYEQYF.

This clonotype has ten or more counts. The rearrangement uses TRBV7-2 and TRBJ2-7, with 8 nucleotides matching TRBD2. The CDR3 length is 13 residues. Trimming at V came to 2 bases and at J to 7 bases, leaving 4 bases not matched to a gene. Germline-derived CDR1 and CDR2 are SGHTA and FQGNSA. The CDR3 here is CASSLQREIEQYF. For the CDR3, the DNA is TGTGCCAGCAGCTTACAGCGGGAGATAGAGCAGTACTTC.

In this sample, this clonotype turned up many times. This sequence joins TRBV5-1 and TRBJ2-1; 11 bases are a match to TRBD2. Germline values: CDR1 SGHRS, CDR2 YFSETQ. The V and J ends lost 4 bases and 10 bases, in that order; junction bases with no gene match: 16. The CDR3 is made up of 17 amino acids. CDR3 bases: TGCGCCAGCAGCCACCCGCCGGGTCTAGCGGGAGGACTAGAGCAGTTCTTC. Translated, it gives CASSHPPGLAGGLEQFF. Full variable domain (outside the CDR3, taken from reference TRBV5-1 and TRBJ2-1): KAGVTQTPRYLIKTRGQQVTLSCSPISGHRSVSWYQQTPGQGLQFLFEYFSETQRNKGNFPGRFSGRQFSNSRSEMNVSTLELGDSALYLCASSHPPGLAGGLEQFFGPGTRLTVL.

This clonotype has ten or more counts. This chain connects TRBV20-1 to TRBJ2-7; 9 bases fit TRBD2. Germline CDR1 reads DFQATT; CDR2 reads SNEGSKA (reference sequence). Trimming at V came to 6 bases and at J to 4 bases, leaving 25 bases not matched to a gene. This CDR3 has 19 amino acids. The CDR3 sequence is CSAILFGGGADGSFYEQYF. The CDR3 DNA reads TGCAGTGCAATCCTGTTTGGCGGGGGGGCGGATGGAAGTTTTTACGAGCAGTACTTC.

In this sample, this clonotype turned up many times. The chain links TRBV12-3 or TRBV12-4 to TRBJ2-2; D is unresolved. Trimming took 6 bases from V and 7 from J, leaving 9 bases between them. The CDR3 contains 12 residues. CDR3 sequence: CASSYSDGELFF. CDR3 in DNA: TGTGCCAGCAGCTACTCCGACGGGGAGCTGTTTTTT.

This clonotype was counted many times. This chain connects TRBV4-1 to TRBJ2-7; no definite D call. The CDR3 covers 14 residues. Germline assignment: CDR1 MGHRA and CDR2 YSYEKL. The V gene lost 1 base and the J gene lost 7 bases, with 14 bases spanning the gap. The CDR3: CASSQVPTSYEQYF. CDR3 bases: TGCGCCAGCAGCCAAGTCCCCACCTCTTATGAGCAGTACTTC.

CDR3 DNA sequence: TGCAGTGCTAGAGATTCCGGGGCGAGGTATGGCTACACCTTC. Residues: CSARDSGARYGYTF. This chain links TRBV20-1 with TRBJ1-2, with D possibly TRBD1 on 5 matching bases. CDR3 length: 14 amino acids. Germline-derived CDR1 and CDR2 are DFQATT and SNEGSKA (reference sequence). Trimming took off 0 bases at V and 5 bases at J, with 13 bases between the two ends.

There are many counts of this clonotype. The chain joins TRBV7-3 to TRBJ2-2, with TRBD1 as a possible D gene (6 bases). V lost 8 bases and J 5 bases, leaving 21 bases between the germline ends. Germline V gene lookup returns CDR1 SGHTA and CDR2 FQGTGA. The CDR3 has 16 residues. The CDR3 nucleotides read TGTGCCAGCTCCAAAACCGGGACACAACTTACCGGGGAGCTGTTTTTT. Translated: CASSKTGTQLTGELFF.

This clonotype was recorded many times. The V and J genes are TRBV7-2 and TRBJ2-5, with D possibly called TRBD1 or TRBD2 (6 bases each). The CDR3 sequence is 14 residues long. Germline CDR1 and CDR2: SGHTA and FQGNSA. V was trimmed by 4 bases and J by 3 bases, leaving 12 bases between them. DNA of the CDR3: TGTGCCAGCAGCTCACAGGGAGGCGAAGAGACCCAGTACTTC. It translates to CASSSQGGEETQYF. Full variable domain (outside the CDR3, taken from reference TRBV7-2 and TRBJ2-5): GAGVSQSPSNKVTEKGKDVELRCDPISGHTALYWYRQSLGQGLEFLIYFQGNSAPDKSGLPSDRFSAERTGGSVSTLTIQRTQQEDSAVYLCASSSQGGEETQYFGPGTRLLVL.

This clonotype showed up many times. The chain is built from TRBV20-1 and TRBJ2-2; no firm D call. Trimming left V 2 bases short and J 4 bases short, with 2 bases between. The CDR3 spans 11 residues. Germline V gene lookup returns CDR1 DFQATT and CDR2 SNEGSKA (reference sequence). The CDR3 sequence: CSARSTGELFF. The CDR3 nucleotides are TGCAGTGCTAGAAGCACCGGGGAGCTGTTTTTT.

The rearrangement uses TRBV7-2 and TRBJ1-1; D remains unclear. Between the trimmed V and J ends, which lost 8 bases and 6 bases, there was a span of 16 bases. The germline V gene encodes CDR1 SGHTA and CDR2 FQGNSA. The CDR3 extends over 13 amino acids. Here the CDR3 reads CASRRASVPEAFF. In DNA, the CDR3 is TGTGCCAGCCGGCGGGCCTCAGTCCCTGAAGCTTTCTTT.

This clonotype was recorded many times. V usage is TRBV11-2 and J usage is TRBJ2-5, with 7 bases fitting TRBD1. This CDR3 has 14 amino acids. The germline V gene encodes CDR1 SGHAT and CDR2 FQNNGV. V dropped 2 bases and J dropped 3; count of bases not matched to a gene: 3. The CDR3 DNA reads as TGTGCCAGCAGCTTACAAACAGGGGAAGAGACCCAGTACTTC. This codes for CASSLQTGEETQYF.

The table lists this clonotype with many counts. The CDR3 DNA sequence: TGTGCCAGCAGCGGCCTGGGTTACTCTGGAAACACCATATATTTT. It codes for CASSGLGYSGNTIYF. The chain employs TRBV9 and TRBJ1-3; D is undetermined. The V end was cut by 3 bases, the J end by 0 bases, with 10 bases between. The CDR3 totals 15 residues. The germline V gene has CDR1 SGDLS and CDR2 YYNGEE.

The gene calls are TRBV29-1 and TRBJ2-1; weak D call: TRBD2 (6 bases). This CDR3 is built from 12 residues. Looked up from germline, CDR1 is SQVTM and CDR2 is ANQGSEA. V was pared by 4 bases and J by 9 bases, with 13 bases between. In DNA, the CDR3 is TGCAGCGTTGTGTTGGGGGGTAGTGAGCAGTTCTTC. The encoded protein is CSVVLGGSEQFF.

Only a few counts were recorded for this clonotype. The DNA of the CDR3 is TGTGCCAGCAGTGAGACTAGCGGGAGCGGGAATGAGCAGTTCTTC. Amino acids: CASSETSGSGNEQFF. The rearrangement uses TRBV28 and TRBJ2-1; 12 bases match TRBD2. V trimming: 5 bases; J trimming: 7 bases; junction bases outside the gene matches: 6. The CDR3 is 15 residues long. The germline V gene encodes CDR1 MDHEN and CDR2 SYDVKM. Variable domain in full (rest from reference TRBV28 and TRBJ2-1): DVKVTQSSRYLVKRTGEKVFLECVQDMDHENMFWYRQDPGLGLRLIYFSYDVKMKEKGDIPEGYSVSREKKERFSLILESASTNQTSMYLCASSETSGSGNEQFFGPGTRLTVL.

This clonotype was seen many times. The chain recombines TRBV4-1 with TRBJ2-3; the D gene could be TRBD1 or TRBD2 (6 bases each). CDR1 and CDR2 from the germline V gene are MGHRA and YSYEKL. V was shortened by 4 bases and J by 4 bases, with 15 bases between the two germline ends. The CDR3 length is 15 residues. CDR3 in amino acids: CASSLLVRGADTQYF. CDR3 DNA sequence: TGCGCCAGCAGCCTCCTAGTGAGGGGGGCAGATACGCAGTATTTT.

This clonotype occurred a few times. The chain uses TRBV11-2 and TRBJ2-7, with TRBD1 identical over 8 bases. The CDR3 extends over 15 amino acids. Germline V lookup: CDR1 SGHAT, CDR2 FQNNGV. The ends lost 5 bases at V and 3 bases at J; junction bases unmatched: 9. CDR3 in amino acids: CASSPWTGQIYEQYF. CDR3 coding DNA: TGTGCCAGCAGCCCGTGGACAGGGCAAATCTACGAGCAGTACTTC.

This clonotype was observed many times. The chain combines TRBV15 with TRBJ2-2; TRBD1 is a possible D gene (5 bases). Per the germline V gene, CDR1 is LNHNV and CDR2 is YYDKDF (reference sequence). The CDR3 totals 16 residues. Trimming shortened V by 0 bases and J by 4 bases, and 12 bases separated the two germline ends. In DNA form, the CDR3 reads TGTGCCACCAGCAGAGATCCCTTAGGGGCCACCGGGGAGCTGTTTTTT. Translation: CATSRDPLGATGELFF.

The rearrangement uses TRBV10-3 and TRBJ1-4, with 11 bases that match TRBD1. CDR3 length: 15 residues. V trimming: 10 bases; J trimming: 2 bases; junction bases outside the gene matches: 6. The germline V gene encodes CDR1 ENHRY and CDR2 SYGVKD. The DNA of the CDR3 is TGTGCCACCGGACAGGGGGCGATGACTAATGAAAAACTGTTTTTT. Encoded protein: CATGQGAMTNEKLFF.

Ten or more counts support this clonotype. The chain joins TRBV5-1 to TRBJ2-5; D is possibly TRBD2 (6 bases). The V end was cut by 9 bases, the J end by 2 bases, with 17 bases between. Germline-derived CDR1 and CDR2 are SGHRS and YFSETQ. The CDR3 has 14 residues. The CDR3 spells CATRPTGTQETQYF. The CDR3 nucleotides read TGCGCCACCAGACCTACCGGGACTCAAGAGACCCAGTACTTC.

Many counts were recorded for this clonotype. The chain couples TRBV5-1 to TRBJ2-7; possibly TRBD1 for D (5 bases). V shed 4 bases and J shed 1 base, with 9 bases lying between them. Germline values: CDR1 SGHRS, CDR2 YFSETQ. This CDR3 is 13 amino acids long. CDR3 amino acids: CASSTDRSYEQYF. The CDR3 DNA sequence: TGCGCCAGCAGCACCGACAGATCCTACGAGCAGTACTTC. Full variable domain (rest looked up from reference TRBV5-1 and TRBJ2-7): KAGVTQTPRYLIKTRGQQVTLSCSPISGHRSVSWYQQTPGQGLQFLFEYFSETQRNKGNFPGRFSGRQFSNSRSEMNVSTLELGDSALYLCASSTDRSYEQYFGPGTRLTVT.

This clonotype was counted many times. This chain uses TRBV5-5 with TRBJ2-2; tentative D call: TRBD1 (6 bases). The germline gives CDR1 SGHKS, CDR2 YYEKEE (reference sequence). The CDR3 runs 15 residues. Trimming took off 3 bases at V and 5 bases at J, with 14 bases between the two ends. In DNA form, the CDR3 reads TGTGCCAGCAGCTCGTGGACAGAGGTTACCGGGGAGCTGTTTTTT. Protein: CASSSWTEVTGELFF.